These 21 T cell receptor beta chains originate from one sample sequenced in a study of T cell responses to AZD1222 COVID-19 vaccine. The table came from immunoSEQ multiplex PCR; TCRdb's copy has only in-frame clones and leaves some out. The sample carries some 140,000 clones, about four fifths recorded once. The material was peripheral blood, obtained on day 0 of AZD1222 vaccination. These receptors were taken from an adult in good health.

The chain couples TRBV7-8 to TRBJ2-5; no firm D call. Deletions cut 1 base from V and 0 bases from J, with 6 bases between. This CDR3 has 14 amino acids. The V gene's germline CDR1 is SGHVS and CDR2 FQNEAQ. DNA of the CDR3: TGTGCCAGCAGCTTAGTACAGAACCAAGAGACCCAGTACTTC. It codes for CASSLVQNQETQYF.

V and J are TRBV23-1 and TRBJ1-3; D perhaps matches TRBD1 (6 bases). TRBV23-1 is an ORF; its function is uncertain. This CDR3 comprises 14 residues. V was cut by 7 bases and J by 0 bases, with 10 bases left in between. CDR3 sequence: CASTTGPSGNTIYF. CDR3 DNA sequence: TGCGCCAGCACTACAGGGCCCTCTGGAAACACCATATATTTT.

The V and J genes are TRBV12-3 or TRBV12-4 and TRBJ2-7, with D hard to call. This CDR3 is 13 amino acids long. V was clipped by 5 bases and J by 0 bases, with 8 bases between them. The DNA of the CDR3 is TGTGCCAGCAGTCCCTCCCCCTCCTACGAGCAGTACTTC. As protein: CASSPSPSYEQYF.

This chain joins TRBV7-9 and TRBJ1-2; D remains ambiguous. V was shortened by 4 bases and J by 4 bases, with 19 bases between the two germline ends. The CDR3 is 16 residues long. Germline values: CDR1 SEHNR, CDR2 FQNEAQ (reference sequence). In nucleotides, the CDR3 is TGTGCCAGCAGCTCAGGTGTTGCTGTAGCGGGCTATGGCTACACCTTC. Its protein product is CASSSGVAVAGYGYTF.

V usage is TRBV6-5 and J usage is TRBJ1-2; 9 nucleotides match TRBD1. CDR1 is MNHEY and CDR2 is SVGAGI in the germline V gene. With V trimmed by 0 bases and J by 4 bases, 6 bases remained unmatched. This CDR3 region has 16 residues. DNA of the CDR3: TGTGCCAGCAGTTACTCCGGGACAGGGAATAGCTATGGCTACACCTTC. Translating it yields CASSYSGTGNSYGYTF.

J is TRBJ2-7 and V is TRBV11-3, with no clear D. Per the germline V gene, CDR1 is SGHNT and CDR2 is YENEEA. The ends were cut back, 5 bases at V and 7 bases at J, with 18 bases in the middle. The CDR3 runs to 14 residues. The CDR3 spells CASSPMDGLGEQYF. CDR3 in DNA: TGTGCCAGCAGCCCTATGGACGGGCTTGGGGAGCAGTACTTC.

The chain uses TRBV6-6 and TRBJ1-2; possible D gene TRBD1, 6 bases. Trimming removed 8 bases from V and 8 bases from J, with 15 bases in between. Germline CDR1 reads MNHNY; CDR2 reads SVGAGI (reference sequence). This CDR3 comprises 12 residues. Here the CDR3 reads CASYREGLGYTF. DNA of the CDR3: TGTGCCAGCTACAGGGAGGGTTTAGGCTACACCTTC.

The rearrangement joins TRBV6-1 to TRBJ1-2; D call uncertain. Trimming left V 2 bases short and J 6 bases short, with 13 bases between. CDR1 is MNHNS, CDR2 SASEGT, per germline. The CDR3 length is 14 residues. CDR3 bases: TGTGCCAGCAGTGAAACCCCCAGGCTAGATGGCTACACCTTC. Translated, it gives CASSETPRLDGYTF.

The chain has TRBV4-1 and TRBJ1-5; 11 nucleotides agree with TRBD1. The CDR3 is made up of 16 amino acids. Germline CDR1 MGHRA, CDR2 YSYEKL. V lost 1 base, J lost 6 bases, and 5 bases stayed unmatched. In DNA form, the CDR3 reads TGCGCCAGCAGCCAAGGGACAGGGGGCCGGGGTCAGCCCCAGCATTTT. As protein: CASSQGTGGRGQPQHF.

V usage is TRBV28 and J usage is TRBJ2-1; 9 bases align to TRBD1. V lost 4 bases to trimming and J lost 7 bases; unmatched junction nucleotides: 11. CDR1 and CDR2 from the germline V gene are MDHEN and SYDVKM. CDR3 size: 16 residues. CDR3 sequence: CASSSGTGRGGNEQFF. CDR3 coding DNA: TGTGCCAGCAGTTCCGGGACAGGGCGCGGAGGGAATGAGCAGTTCTTC. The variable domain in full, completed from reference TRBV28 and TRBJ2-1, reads DVKVTQSSRYLVKRTGEKVFLECVQDMDHENMFWYRQDPGLGLRLIYFSYDVKMKEKGDIPEGYSVSREKKERFSLILESASTNQTSMYLCASSSGTGRGGNEQFFGPGTRLTVL.

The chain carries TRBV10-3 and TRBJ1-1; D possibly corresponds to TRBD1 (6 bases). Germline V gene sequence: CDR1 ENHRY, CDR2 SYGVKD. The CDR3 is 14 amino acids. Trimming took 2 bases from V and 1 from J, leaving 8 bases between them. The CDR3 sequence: CAISEGGSNTEAFF. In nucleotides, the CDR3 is TGTGCCATCAGTGAGGGGGGCTCGAACACTGAAGCTTTCTTT.

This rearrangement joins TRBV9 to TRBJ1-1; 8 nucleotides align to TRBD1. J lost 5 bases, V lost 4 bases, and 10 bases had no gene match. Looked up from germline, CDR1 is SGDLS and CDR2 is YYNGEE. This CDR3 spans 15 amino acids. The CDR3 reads CASSPRQGMATEAFF. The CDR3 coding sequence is TGTGCCAGCAGCCCACGACAGGGGATGGCTACTGAAGCTTTCTTT.

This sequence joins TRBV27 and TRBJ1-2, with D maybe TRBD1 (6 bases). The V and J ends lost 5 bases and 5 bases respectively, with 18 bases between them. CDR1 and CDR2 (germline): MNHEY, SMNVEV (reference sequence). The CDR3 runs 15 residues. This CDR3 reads CASSNPPGELYGYTF. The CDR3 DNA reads TGTGCCAGCAGTAACCCTCCAGGGGAACTATATGGCTACACCTTC.

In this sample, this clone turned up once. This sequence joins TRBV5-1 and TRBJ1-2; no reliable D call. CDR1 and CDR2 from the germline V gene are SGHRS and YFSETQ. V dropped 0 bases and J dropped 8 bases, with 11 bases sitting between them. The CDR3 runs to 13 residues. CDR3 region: CASSLELELGYTF. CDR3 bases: TGCGCCAGCAGCTTGGAGTTAGAACTGGGCTACACCTTC. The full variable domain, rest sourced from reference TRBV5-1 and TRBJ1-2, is KAGVTQTPRYLIKTRGQQVTLSCSPISGHRSVSWYQQTPGQGLQFLFEYFSETQRNKGNFPGRFSGRQFSNSRSEMNVSTLELGDSALYLCASSLELELGYTFGSGTRLTVV.

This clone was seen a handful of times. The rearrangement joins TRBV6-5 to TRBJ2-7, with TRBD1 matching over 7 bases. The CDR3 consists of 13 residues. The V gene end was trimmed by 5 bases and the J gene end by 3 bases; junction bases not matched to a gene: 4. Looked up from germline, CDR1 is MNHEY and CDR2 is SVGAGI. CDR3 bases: TGTGCCAGCAGTCTGGGACAGCACTACGAGCAGTACTTC. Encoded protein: CASSLGQHYEQYF.

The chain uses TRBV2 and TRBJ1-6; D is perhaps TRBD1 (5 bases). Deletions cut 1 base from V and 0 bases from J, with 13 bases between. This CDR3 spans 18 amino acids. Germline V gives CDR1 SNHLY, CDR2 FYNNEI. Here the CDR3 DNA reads TGTGCCAGCAGTGAAGGGTCAGGGAGGAGCTCCTATAATTCACCCCTCCACTTT. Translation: CASSEGSGRSSYNSPLHF.

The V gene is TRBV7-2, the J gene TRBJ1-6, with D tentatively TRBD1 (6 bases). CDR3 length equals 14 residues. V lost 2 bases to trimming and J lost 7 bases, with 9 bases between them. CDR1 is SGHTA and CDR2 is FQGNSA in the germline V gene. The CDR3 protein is CASSLNGGNSPLHF. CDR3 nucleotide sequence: TGTGCCAGCAGCTTAAACGGGGGCAATTCACCCCTCCACTTT. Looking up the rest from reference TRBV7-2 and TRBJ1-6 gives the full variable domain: GAGVSQSPSNKVTEKGKDVELRCDPISGHTALYWYRQSLGQGLEFLIYFQGNSAPDKSGLPSDRFSAERTGGSVSTLTIQRTQQEDSAVYLCASSLNGGNSPLHFGNGTRLTVT.

CDR3 sequence (DNA): TGCGCCAGCAGCTTGGGACATGCGGGGGCTCAAGAGACCCAGTACTTC. Protein product: CASSLGHAGAQETQYF. The chain couples TRBV5-1 to TRBJ2-5, with a tentative D call TRBD2 (7 bases). Trimming shortened V by 0 bases and J by 2 bases, and 14 bases separated the two germline ends. This CDR3 is 16 amino acids long. The germline V gene encodes CDR1 SGHRS and CDR2 YFSETQ.

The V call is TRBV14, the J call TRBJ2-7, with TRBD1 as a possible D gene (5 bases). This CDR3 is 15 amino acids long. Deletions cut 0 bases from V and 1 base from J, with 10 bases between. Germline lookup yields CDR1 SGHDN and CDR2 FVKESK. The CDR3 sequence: CASSQETGWSYEQYF. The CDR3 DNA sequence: TGTGCCAGCAGCCAAGAAACAGGATGGTCCTACGAGCAGTACTTC.

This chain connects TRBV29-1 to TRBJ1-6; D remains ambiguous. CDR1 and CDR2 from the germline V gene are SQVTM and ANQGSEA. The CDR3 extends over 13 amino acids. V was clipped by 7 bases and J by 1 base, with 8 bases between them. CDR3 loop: CSAQESYNSPLHF. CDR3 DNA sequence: TGCAGCGCGCAGGAATCCTATAATTCACCCCTCCACTTT. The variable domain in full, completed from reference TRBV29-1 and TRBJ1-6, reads SAVISQKPSRDICQRGTSLTIQCQVDSQVTMMFWYRQQPGQSLTLIATANQGSEATYESGFVIDKFPISRPNLTFSTLTVSNMSPEDSSIYLCSAQESYNSPLHFGNGTRLTVT.

In nucleotides, the CDR3 is TGTGCCAGCAGCCCTGGTAATTCACCCCTCCACTTT. This encodes CASSPGNSPLHF. The chain recombines TRBV3-1 (or the pseudogene TRBV3-2) with TRBJ1-6; D not certain. CDR1 is LGHDT and CDR2 is YNNKEL in the germline V gene (reference sequence). This CDR3 has 12 residues. V was clipped by 4 bases and J by 6 bases, with 4 bases between them.